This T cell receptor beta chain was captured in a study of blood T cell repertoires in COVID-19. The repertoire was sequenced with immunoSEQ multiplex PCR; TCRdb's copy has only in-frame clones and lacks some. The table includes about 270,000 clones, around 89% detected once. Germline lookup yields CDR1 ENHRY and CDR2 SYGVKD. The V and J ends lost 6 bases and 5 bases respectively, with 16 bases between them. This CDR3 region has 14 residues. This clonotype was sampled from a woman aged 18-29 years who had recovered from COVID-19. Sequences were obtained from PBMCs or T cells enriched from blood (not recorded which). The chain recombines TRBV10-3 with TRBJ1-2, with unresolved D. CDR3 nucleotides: TGTGCCATCAGGGTTGGATCGGGTGGGTATGGCTACACCTTC. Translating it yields CAIRVGSGGYGYTF.